This TCR beta chain comes out of a study of shared clonotypes between healthy human individuals (TCRdb year 2020). Broadly, across the study: The cohort included three men and two women between 18 and 49 years of age. Libraries were prepared and TCR repertoires were sequenced by different laboratories using diverse techniques, in order to increase sequencing depth and limit assay-specific biases. To estimate repertoire size and how much clonotype sharing occurs between individuals, the study deeply sequenced the blood TCR repertoires of about five healthy adults. Per donor, three plates each were used for CD4 naive and CD4 memory, two for CD8 naive, and one for CD8 memory. Between about 0.85 and 9.5 billion PBMCs per donor were obtained by leukapheresis.

Remarks on this clone: The target of this receptor is not known. Nothing much larger sits one base from this clone, and base qualities are not available.

Using the deep immunoSEQ assay, TCR CDR3 regions were amplified from genomic DNA by multiplex PCR. Extracted genomic DNA from each cell subset was spread evenly across all wells of several immunoSEQ 96-well plates, with each plate serving as a replicate. For sorted subsets, each replicate PCR was loaded with 200 ng genomic DNA, equivalent to 30,000 or so T cell genomes. Purified libraries were measured with a Qubit 3.0 fluorometer, size-checked on a Bioanalyzer 2100, and measured again with the KAPA Library Quantification kit. Every immunoSEQ 96-well plate was sequenced on a separate single-read 150-cycle Illumina NextSeq 550 flow cell. The authors' pipeline ran thus. The immunoSEQ output contained only junctional sequences without quality scores, so filtering could not match that applied to full-length reads. Sequences were annotated with PyIR, a Python wrapper for IgBLAST v1.9, using IMGT germline references to assign V/J genes and CDR3. Reads were removed for weak V/J assignments (E-value above 1e-6), missing CDR3, stop codons, out-of-frame junctions, or ambiguous translated residues. V3J clonotypes were defined by identical inferred V gene, J gene, and CDR3 amino acid sequence. Percentage overlap between repertoires was computed as shared unique clonotypes divided by the size of the smaller repertoire. Three approaches were used to assess repertoire richness: RTK rarefaction, the Chao1 estimator, and Recon v2.1 estimates of unobserved clonotypes. OLGA was used to compute generation probabilities for all TCRbeta clonotypes that the gDNA method yielded from four donors. TCRdb re-hosts the immuneACCESS table, in-frame sequences only. Its copies lack some clones; in the studies checked, an unresolved V gene accounts for under half of them, and the cause for the rest is not known. V and J calls and clone size are given by that table; D and trimming were obtained from the DNA. Within this sample are 950,000 to 1,100,000 clones, with more than 75% of them counted one time only. The ten largest clonotypes hold under 0.8% of the sample.

According to the germline V gene, CDR1 reads SQVTM and CDR2 reads ANQGSEA. The CDR3 numbers 12 residues from cysteine through phenylalanine. The kept DNA is CDR3 alone, 36 bases in frame from the first base. V was cut back by 3 bases and J by 4 bases, leaving a gap of 8 bases between them. The donors were healthy, HIV-negative adults with no recently reported acute infections or vaccinations. Every donor was a Caucasian adult living in Nashville, Tennessee, USA. CD4+ T cells were enriched through magnetic negative selection, after which naive cells were positively selected on CD45RA and the remaining negative fraction served as the memory subset. Blood was obtained by leukapheresis, after which PBMCs were separated by Ficoll-Histopaque density gradient centrifugation and cryopreserved in liquid nitrogen vapor phase. Purity and quantity of every magnetically sorted T cell population were checked by analytical flow cytometry. Genomic DNA was isolated from each sorted fraction and quantified by UV absorbance on a Nanodrop 2000c.

Study-level results and caveats: Only blood was sampled, and tissue TCR repertoires likely differ from those in blood. Estimated clonotype richness was generally larger for naive than for memory subsets. Compared with non-shared clonotypes, the clonotypes found in all four sorted-subset donors had higher generation probabilities. Even with the large sequencing depth, rarefaction of the sorted-subset datasets indicated that sequencing was incomplete. The small number of donors limited the genetic and exposure-history diversity represented. Around 5.4% of naive CD4, 3.5% of naive CD8, approximately 2.2% of memory CD4, and 0.35% to 0.5% of memory CD8 clonotypes were shared across several donors. Based on pairwise subsampling, the degree of clonotype sharing among donors was expected to be affected by sequencing depth.

The clonotype was recovered from a young man in good health. Some clones in this sample may be carry-over from other donors' samples. The sequenced sample was memory CD4+ T cells from PBMCs. The cell subset or site label corresponds to: CD45RA-negative fraction. Rearrangement joined TRBV29-1 to TRBJ2-3, with no confidently assigned D gene. The DNA sequence is given as TGCAGCGTTGATCCGCTAGCAGATACGCAGTATTTT. Its protein is CSVDPLADTQYF.